The 8 T cell receptor beta chains reported below all come from one sample, sequenced in a study of PD-1 blockade in classical Hodgkin lymphoma. Every patient relapsed after autologous stem cell transplantation, and brentuximab vedotin exposure varied. TCRdb's copy holds only in-frame clones and misses some; the assay was immunoSEQ multiplex PCR. The sample lists 13,000 or so clones; more than 90% were seen once. The sample here was peripheral blood mononuclear cells (PBMCs), taken at baseline. These receptors all stem from a human donor with classical Hodgkin lymphoma.

V is TRBV5-1 and J is TRBJ2-5; 9 bases match TRBD1. V was pared by 2 bases and J by 4 bases, with 12 bases of the junction left unmatched. CDR1 is SGHRS and CDR2 is YFSETQ in the germline V gene. This CDR3 spans 17 amino acids. This chain's CDR3 is CASSFGPDRGGRETQYF. The CDR3 bases are TGCGCCAGCAGCTTTGGCCCCGACAGGGGGGGACGAGAGACCCAGTACTTC.

The CDR3 loop reads CASSHVYEKLFF. DNA for the CDR3: TGTGCCAGCAGCCATGTCTATGAAAAACTGTTTTTT. The gene calls are TRBV11-2 and TRBJ1-4; D not resolved. Germline-derived CDR1 and CDR2 are SGHAT and FQNNGV. CDR3 length equals 12 residues. The V end lost 5 bases, the J end lost 6 bases, and 7 bases lay between the germline ends.

The chain joins TRBV29-1 to TRBJ1-2; 10 nucleotides match TRBD1. Trimming at V came to 6 bases and at J to 2 bases, leaving 9 bases not matched to a gene. This CDR3 is built from 15 residues. From germline, CDR1 is SQVTM and CDR2 ANQGSEA. The DNA of the CDR3 is TGCAGCGTCACGGGACAGGGGACCTCAAACTATGGCTACACCTTC. Translating it yields CSVTGQGTSNYGYTF. The full variable domain, completed using reference TRBV29-1 and TRBJ1-2, is SAVISQKPSRDICQRGTSLTIQCQVDSQVTMMFWYRQQPGQSLTLIATANQGSEATYESGFVIDKFPISRPNLTFSTLTVSNMSPEDSSIYLCSVTGQGTSNYGYTFGSGTRLTVV.

This clone is medium-sized (0.01 to 0.1%). The chain links TRBV28 to TRBJ1-2; D perhaps matches TRBD1 (5 bases). CDR3 length: 14 residues. Looked up from germline, CDR1 is MDHEN and CDR2 is SYDVKM. V lost 2 bases and J lost 4, with 11 bases in between. CDR3 in DNA: TGTGCCAGCAGTTTACCGGGACCGAGCTATGGCTACACCTTC. Its translation: CASSLPGPSYGYTF.

This clone showed up just once. The CDR3 region is CASKGRRAYGYTF. In DNA form, the CDR3 reads TGTGCCAGCAAGGGACGGCGGGCCTATGGCTACACCTTC. The J gene is TRBJ1-2, the V gene TRBV6-5; tentative D call: TRBD1 (5 bases). The V end was cut by 7 bases, the J end by 4 bases, with 13 bases between. The CDR3 extends over 13 amino acids. In germline, CDR1 is MNHEY, CDR2 SVGAGI.

V usage is TRBV5-1 and J usage is TRBJ2-1; the match to TRBD2 covers 8 bases. Germline V CDR1 and CDR2: SGHRS, YFSETQ. CDR3 size: 17 residues. The J segment lost 10 bases and the V segment lost 0 bases, leaving 15 bases of the junction unmatched. This CDR3 reads CASSLDGSGGAGREQFF. The CDR3 DNA is TGCGCCAGCAGCTTGGATGGCTCGGGGGGGGCCGGACGAGAGCAGTTCTTC.

The rearrangement links TRBV2 to TRBJ1-6, with TRBD1 as a possible D gene (6 bases). Germline V CDR1 and CDR2: SNHLY, FYNNEI. This CDR3 has 14 residues. Trimming pared 9 bases from V and 13 bases from J, leaving 22 bases between. CDR3 sequence (DNA): TGTGCCAGTCAACCCGGGACACCTTCTGGTCCCCTCCACTTT. Amino acid sequence: CASQPGTPSGPLHF.

This clone has just one count. The rearrangement joins TRBV6-6 to TRBJ2-3; D could derive from TRBD1 or TRBD2 (6 bases each). This CDR3 region has 14 residues. V was trimmed by 9 bases and J by 6 bases, leaving 19 bases between them. Germline CDR1 MNHNY, CDR2 SVGAGI (reference sequence). Here the CDR3 DNA reads TGTGCCAGTGTTAGATCCAGAGGGGGGGATACGCAGTATTTT. This sequence encodes CASVRSRGGDTQYF.